This paragraph reports one TCR beta chain. The antigen remains undetermined. The time point is: sample taken at primary tumor resection. Sequencing covered unsorted whole RNA taken from tumor, nontumor lung or frozen PBMC. These data are taken from a study of spatial heterogeneity in lung cancer. Study findings and constraints: At resection, ubiquitous expanded tumor TCRs appeared in blood more than at follow-up.

Germline values: CDR1 MDHEN, CDR2 SYDVKM. The CDR3 sequence is 13 residues long. V lost 10 bases to trimming and J lost 6 bases; unmatched junction nucleotides: 3. MiXCR, run by TCRdb on the 5' RACE reads, gives a single entry per CDR3 protein. This table has just under 95,000 distinct CDR3 sequences, 10% to 15% appearing once. The receptor's source is a male donor with early-stage non-small cell lung cancer. The chain joins TRBV28 to TRBJ2-1, with 13 bases matching TRBD2. This specimen was PBMCs, taken at surgery. This chain's CDR3 is CAIWTSGSNEQFF. CDR3 DNA sequence: TGTGCCATCTGGACTAGCGGGAGCAATGAGCAGTTCTTC.